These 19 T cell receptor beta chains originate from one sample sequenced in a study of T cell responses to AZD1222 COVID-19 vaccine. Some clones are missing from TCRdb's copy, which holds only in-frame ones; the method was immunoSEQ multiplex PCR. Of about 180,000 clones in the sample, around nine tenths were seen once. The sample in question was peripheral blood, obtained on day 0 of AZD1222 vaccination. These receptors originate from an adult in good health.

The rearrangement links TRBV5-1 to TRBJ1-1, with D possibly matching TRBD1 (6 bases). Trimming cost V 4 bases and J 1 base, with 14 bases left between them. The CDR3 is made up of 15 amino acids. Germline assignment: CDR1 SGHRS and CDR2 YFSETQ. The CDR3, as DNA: TGCGCCAGCAGCCACTTGACAGGACAGAACACTGAAGCTTTCTTT. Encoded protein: CASSHLTGQNTEAFF. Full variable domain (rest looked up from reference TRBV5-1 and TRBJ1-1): KAGVTQTPRYLIKTRGQQVTLSCSPISGHRSVSWYQQTPGQGLQFLFEYFSETQRNKGNFPGRFSGRQFSNSRSEMNVSTLELGDSALYLCASSHLTGQNTEAFFGQGTRLTVV.

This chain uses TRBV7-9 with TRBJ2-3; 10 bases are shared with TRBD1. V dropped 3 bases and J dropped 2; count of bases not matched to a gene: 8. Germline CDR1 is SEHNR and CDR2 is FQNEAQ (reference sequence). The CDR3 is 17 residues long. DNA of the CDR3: TGTGCCAGCAGCTTGTTACCGGGACAGGGGAACACAGATACGCAGTATTTT. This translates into CASSLLPGQGNTDTQYF.

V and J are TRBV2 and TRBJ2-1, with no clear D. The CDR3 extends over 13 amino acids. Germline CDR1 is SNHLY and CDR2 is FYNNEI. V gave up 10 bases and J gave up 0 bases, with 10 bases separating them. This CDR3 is CATSERSYNEQFF. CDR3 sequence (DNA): TGTGCCACGTCGGAACGCTCCTACAATGAGCAGTTCTTC.

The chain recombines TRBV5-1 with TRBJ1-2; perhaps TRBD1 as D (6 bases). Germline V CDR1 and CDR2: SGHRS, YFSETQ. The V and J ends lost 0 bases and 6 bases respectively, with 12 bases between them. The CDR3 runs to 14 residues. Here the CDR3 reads CASSLVKGEDGYTF. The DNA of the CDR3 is TGCGCCAGCAGCTTGGTGAAGGGGGAGGATGGCTACACCTTC.

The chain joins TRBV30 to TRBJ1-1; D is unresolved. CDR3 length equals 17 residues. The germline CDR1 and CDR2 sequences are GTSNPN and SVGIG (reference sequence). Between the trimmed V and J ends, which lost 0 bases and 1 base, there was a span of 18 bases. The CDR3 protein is CAWSVHPVATSNTEAFF. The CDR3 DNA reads TGTGCCTGGAGTGTACACCCCGTCGCTACCTCGAACACTGAAGCTTTCTTT.

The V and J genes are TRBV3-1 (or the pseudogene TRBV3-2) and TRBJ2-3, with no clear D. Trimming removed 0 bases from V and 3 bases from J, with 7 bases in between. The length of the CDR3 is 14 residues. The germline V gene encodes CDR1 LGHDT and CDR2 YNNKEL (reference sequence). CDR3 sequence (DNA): TGTGCCAGCAGCCAAGATGCCTCGACAGATACGCAGTATTTT. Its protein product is CASSQDASTDTQYF.

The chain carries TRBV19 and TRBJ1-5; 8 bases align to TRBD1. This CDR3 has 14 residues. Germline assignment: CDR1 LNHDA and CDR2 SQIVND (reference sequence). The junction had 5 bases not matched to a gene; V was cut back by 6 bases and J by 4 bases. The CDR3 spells CASSQGTGNQPQHF. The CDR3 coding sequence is TGTGCCAGTAGCCAAGGGACAGGTAATCAGCCCCAGCATTTT. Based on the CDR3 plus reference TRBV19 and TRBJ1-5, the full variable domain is DGGITQSPKYLFRKEGQNVTLSCEQNLNHDAMYWYRQDPGQGLRLIYYSQIVNDFQKGDIAEGYSVSREKKESFPLTVTSAQKNPTAFYLCASSQGTGNQPQHFGDGTRLSIL.

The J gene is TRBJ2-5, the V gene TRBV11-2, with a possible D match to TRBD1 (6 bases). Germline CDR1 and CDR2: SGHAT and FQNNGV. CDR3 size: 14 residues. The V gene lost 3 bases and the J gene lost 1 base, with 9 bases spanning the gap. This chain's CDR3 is CASSFTGIQETQYF. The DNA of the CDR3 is TGTGCCAGCAGCTTCACAGGGATCCAAGAGACCCAGTACTTC.

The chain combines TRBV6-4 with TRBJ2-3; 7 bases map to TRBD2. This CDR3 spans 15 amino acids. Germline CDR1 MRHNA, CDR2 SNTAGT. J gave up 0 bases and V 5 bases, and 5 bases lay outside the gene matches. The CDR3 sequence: CASSLGRASTDTQYF. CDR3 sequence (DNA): TGTGCCAGCAGTTTGGGGAGGGCCAGCACAGATACGCAGTATTTT.

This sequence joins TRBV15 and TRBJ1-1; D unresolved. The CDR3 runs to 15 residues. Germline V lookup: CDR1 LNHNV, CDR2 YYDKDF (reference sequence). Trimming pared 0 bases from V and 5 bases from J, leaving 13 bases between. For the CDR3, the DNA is TGTGCCACCAGCAGAGATCTATCGTTGGGGACTGAAGCTTTCTTT. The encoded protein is CATSRDLSLGTEAFF.

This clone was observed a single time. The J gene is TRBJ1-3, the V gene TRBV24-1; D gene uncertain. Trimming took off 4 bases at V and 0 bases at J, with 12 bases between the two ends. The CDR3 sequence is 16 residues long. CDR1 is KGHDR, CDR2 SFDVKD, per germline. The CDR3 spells CATSESTYPSGNTIYF. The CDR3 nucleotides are TGTGCCACCAGTGAATCGACGTACCCCTCTGGAAACACCATATATTTT.

The CDR3 DNA reads as TGTGCCAGCAGTTTATCTGGGAACACTGAAGCTTTCTTT. Translation gives CASSLSGNTEAFF. The V gene is TRBV28, the J gene TRBJ1-1; no clear D. The CDR3 is 13 residues long. CDR1 is MDHEN and CDR2 is SYDVKM in the germline V gene. V lost 1 base and J lost 1, with 4 bases in between.

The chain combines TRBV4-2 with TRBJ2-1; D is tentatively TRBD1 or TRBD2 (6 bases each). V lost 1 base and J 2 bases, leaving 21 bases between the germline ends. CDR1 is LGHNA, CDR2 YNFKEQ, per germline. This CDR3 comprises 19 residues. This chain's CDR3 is CASSQGRGFGGPAYNEQFF. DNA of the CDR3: TGTGCCAGCAGCCAAGGTCGGGGGTTTGGGGGGCCTGCCTACAATGAGCAGTTCTTC.

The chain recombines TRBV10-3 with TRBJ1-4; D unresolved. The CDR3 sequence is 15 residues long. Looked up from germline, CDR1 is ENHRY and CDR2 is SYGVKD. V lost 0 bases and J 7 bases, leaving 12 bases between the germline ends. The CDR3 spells CAISESSGYAEKLFF. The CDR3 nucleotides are TGTGCCATCAGTGAGTCATCGGGTTATGCTGAAAAACTGTTTTTT.

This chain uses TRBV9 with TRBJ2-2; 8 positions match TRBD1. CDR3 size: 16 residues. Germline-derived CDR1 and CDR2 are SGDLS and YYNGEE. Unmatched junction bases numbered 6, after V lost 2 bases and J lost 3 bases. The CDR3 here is CASSVSQGVDTGELFF. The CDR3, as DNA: TGTGCCAGCAGCGTTTCACAGGGGGTCGACACCGGGGAGCTGTTTTTT.

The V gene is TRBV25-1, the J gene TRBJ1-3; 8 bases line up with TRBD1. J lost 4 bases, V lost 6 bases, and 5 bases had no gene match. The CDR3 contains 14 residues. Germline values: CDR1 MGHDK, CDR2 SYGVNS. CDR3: CASSRTGTGNTIYF. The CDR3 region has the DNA TGTGCCAGCAGCAGGACAGGGACAGGAAACACCATATATTTT.

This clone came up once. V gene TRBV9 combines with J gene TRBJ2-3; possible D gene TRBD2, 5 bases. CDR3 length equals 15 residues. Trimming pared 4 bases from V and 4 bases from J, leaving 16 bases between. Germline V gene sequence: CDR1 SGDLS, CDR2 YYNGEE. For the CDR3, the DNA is TGTGCCAGCAGCCCCCGACTTCTCGGGGCAGATACGCAGTATTTT. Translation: CASSPRLLGADTQYF. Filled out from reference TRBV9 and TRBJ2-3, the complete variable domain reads DSGVTQTPKHLITATGQRVTLRCSPRSGDLSVYWYQQSLDQGLQFLIQYYNGEERAKGNILERFSAQQFPDLHSELNLSSLELGDSALYFCASSPRLLGADTQYFGPGTRLTVL.

The CDR3 sequence: CASSEVGLNQPQHF. The DNA for the CDR3 is TGTGCCAGCAGCGAGGTAGGCCTCAATCAGCCCCAGCATTTT. The rearrangement links TRBV2 to TRBJ1-5, with no clear D. V was clipped by 6 bases and J by 3 bases, with 12 bases between them. Germline assignment: CDR1 SNHLY and CDR2 FYNNEI. The CDR3 extends over 14 amino acids.

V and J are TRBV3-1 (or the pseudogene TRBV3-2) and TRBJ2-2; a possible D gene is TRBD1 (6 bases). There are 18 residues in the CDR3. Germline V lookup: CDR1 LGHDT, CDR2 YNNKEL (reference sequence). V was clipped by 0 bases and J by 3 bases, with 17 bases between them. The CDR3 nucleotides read TGTGCCAGCAGCCAAGATCAGGGGCAAGGGGCCTACACCGGGGAGCTGTTTTTT. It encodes CASSQDQGQGAYTGELFF.